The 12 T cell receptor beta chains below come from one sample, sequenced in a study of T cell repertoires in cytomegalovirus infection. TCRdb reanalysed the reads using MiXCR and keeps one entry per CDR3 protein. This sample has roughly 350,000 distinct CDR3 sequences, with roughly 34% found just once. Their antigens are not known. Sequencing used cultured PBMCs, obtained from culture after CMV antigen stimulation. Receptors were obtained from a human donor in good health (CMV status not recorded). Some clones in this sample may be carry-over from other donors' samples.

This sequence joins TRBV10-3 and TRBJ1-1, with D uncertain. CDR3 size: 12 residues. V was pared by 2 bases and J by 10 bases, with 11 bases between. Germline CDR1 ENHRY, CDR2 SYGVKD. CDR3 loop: CAISEQRELAFF. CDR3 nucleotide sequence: TGTGCCATCAGTGAGCAACGGGAGTTAGCTTTCTTT.

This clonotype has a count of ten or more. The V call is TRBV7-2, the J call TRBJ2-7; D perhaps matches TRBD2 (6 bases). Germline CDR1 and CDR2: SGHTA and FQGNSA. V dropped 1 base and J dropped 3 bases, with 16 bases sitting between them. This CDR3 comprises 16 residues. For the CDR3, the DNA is TGTGCCAGCAGCTTAGTTGGCGGGGACGGTGGCTACGAGCAGTACTTC. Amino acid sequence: CASSLVGGDGGYEQYF.

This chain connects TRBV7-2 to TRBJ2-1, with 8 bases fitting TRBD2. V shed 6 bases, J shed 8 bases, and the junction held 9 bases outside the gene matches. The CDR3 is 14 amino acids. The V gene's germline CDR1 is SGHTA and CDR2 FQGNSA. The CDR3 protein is CASREAGAGDEQFF. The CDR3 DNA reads TGTGCCAGCAGGGAAGCGGGAGCAGGGGATGAGCAGTTCTTC. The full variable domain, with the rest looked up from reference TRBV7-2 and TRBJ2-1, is GAGVSQSPSNKVTEKGKDVELRCDPISGHTALYWYRQSLGQGLEFLIYFQGNSAPDKSGLPSDRFSAERTGGSVSTLTIQRTQQEDSAVYLCASREAGAGDEQFFGPGTRLTVL.

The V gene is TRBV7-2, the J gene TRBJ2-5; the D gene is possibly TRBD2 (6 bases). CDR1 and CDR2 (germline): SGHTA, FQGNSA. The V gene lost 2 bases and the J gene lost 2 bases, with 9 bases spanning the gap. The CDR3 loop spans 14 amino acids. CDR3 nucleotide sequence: TGTGCCAGCAGCTTAATGGCGGGACAAGAGACCCAGTACTTC. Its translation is CASSLMAGQETQYF.

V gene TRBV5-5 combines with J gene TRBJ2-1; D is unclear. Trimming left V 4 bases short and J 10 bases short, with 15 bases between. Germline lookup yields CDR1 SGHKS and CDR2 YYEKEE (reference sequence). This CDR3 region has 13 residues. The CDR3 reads CASSLRREREQFF. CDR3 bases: TGTGCCAGCAGCCTGAGGCGAGAGCGCGAGCAGTTCTTC.

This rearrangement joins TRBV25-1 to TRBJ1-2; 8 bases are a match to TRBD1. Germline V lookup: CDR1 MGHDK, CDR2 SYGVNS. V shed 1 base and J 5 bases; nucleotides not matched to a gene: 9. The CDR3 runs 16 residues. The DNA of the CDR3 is TGTGCCAGCAGTGAATTAATCGGACAGGGAGGATATGGCTACACCTTC. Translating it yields CASSELIGQGGYGYTF.

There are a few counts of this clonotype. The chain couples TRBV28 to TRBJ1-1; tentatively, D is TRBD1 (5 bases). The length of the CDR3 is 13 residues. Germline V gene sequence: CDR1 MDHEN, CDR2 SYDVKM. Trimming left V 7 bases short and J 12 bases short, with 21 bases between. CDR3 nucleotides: TGTGCCAGCAAGTTTCGAAGAGACAGCTTAACTTTCTTT. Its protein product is CASKFRRDSLTFF.

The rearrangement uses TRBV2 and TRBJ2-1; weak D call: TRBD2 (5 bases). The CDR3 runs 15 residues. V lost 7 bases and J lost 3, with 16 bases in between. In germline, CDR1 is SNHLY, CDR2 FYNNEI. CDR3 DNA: TGTGCCAGCAACTCCGGAGGTTTAGACTACAATGAGCAGTTCTTC. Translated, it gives CASNSGGLDYNEQFF.

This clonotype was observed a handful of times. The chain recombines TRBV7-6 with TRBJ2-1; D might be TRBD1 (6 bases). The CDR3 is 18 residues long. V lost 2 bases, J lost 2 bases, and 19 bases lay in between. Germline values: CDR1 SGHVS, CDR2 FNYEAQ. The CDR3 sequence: CASSLLKGDHNTYNEQFF. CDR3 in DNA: TGTGCCAGCAGCTTATTAAAGGGGGACCACAATACCTACAATGAGCAGTTCTTC.

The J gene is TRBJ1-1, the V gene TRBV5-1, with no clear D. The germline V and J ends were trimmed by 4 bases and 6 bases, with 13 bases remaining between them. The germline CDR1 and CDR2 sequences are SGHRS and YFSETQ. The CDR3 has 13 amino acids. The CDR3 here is CASSPLGMSEAFF. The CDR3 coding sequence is TGCGCCAGCAGCCCCTTGGGTATGTCTGAAGCTTTCTTT.

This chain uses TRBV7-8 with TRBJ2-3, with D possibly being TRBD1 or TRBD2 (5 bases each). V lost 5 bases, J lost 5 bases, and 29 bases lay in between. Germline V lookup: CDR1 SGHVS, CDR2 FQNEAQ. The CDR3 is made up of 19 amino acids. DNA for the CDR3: TGTGCCAGCAGCAACCCACAACCCCGGGACCTCAGTCGGGGAGATACGCAGTATTTT. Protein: CASSNPQPRDLSRGDTQYF. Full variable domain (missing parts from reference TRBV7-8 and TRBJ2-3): GAGVSQSPRYKVAKRGQDVALRCDPISGHVSLFWYQQALGQGPEFLTYFQNEAQLDKSGLPSDRFFAERPEGSVSTLKIQRTQQEDSAVYLCASSNPQPRDLSRGDTQYFGPGTRLTVL.

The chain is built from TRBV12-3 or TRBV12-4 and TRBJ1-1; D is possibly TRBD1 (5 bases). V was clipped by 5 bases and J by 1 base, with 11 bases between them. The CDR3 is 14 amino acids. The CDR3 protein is CASSAGTANTEAFF. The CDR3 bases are TGTGCCAGCAGTGCGGGGACGGCGAACACTGAAGCTTTCTTT.